Included here is one T cell receptor beta chain sequence, with context. Its antigen has not been determined. No base quality information exists; no much larger clone differs at one position. Based on the germline V gene, the CDR1 and CDR2 sequences are SGHRS and YFSETQ. From its cysteine to its phenylalanine, the CDR3 spans 14 amino acids. CDR3 DNA only is kept here, 42 bases in frame from base 1. Germline trimming: 6 bases from V, 4 bases from J; junction bases outside gene matches: 5. The record originates from a study of blood T cell repertoires in COVID-19 (dated by TCRdb to 2018 to 2021). Describing the broader study: Collaborator samples came from the United States, Italy and Spain and covered acute and convalescent phases of COVID-19. The material from the prospective study consisted of cDNA or gDNA derived from T cells, B-cell-depleted T cells, or PBMCs. Subjects who had been exposed to COVID-19, were actively infected with it, or had recovered from it provided the deeply sampled blood TCRbeta repertoires that made up the dataset. A freely available public database, intended as a resource for researchers studying the immune response to SARS-CoV-2, is where the repertoires were released. The samples were drawn from the first 160 participants of the ongoing ImmuneRACE study and from 1,254 subjects provided by 6 global collaborators. The sample metadata nearly always contained a de-identified subject ID, COVID-19 status, age in years and sex. HLA class I and class II types, where available, came from metadata supplied by the sample provider rather than from assay-based typing.

The immunoSEQ Assay, a bias-controlled multiplex PCR, was used to amplify TCRbeta CDR3 regions from genomic DNA. Under the source paper's analysis protocol: Within the assay, amplification of reference gene primers was used to estimate how many nucleated cells each sample contained. To quantify the absolute abundance of each unique TCRbeta CDR3 rearrangement, sequence reads were collapsed and filtered. Productive Simpson clonality was computed per sample as the square root of Simpson's diversity index over productive rearrangements. TCRdb stores this immuneACCESS table with in-frame sequences only. Part of the clones is absent; in the studies checked, under half of the shortfall reflects unresolved V genes, and no reason is known for the rest. D and trimming were read from the DNA, whereas the V and J calls and clone size are those reported in that table. The sample has hundreds of thousands of clones on record, more than 80% of them singletons. The ten top clones hold 2.5% to 3.5% of the sample.

What the authors observed across the whole study: How much clinical and demographic metadata was included differed by source and by participant, and the metadata was provided uncurated.

One collaborating source in Seattle enrolled patients while the patients were actively infected and followed the patients over time throughout the course of disease. Whole blood was collected in K2EDTA tubes by collaborating institutions according to the institutions' own protocols. For TCRbeta analysis, collaborator samples were shipped as frozen whole blood, as isolated PBMCs, or as DNA extracted from either sample type. The rearranged segments are TRBV5-1 and TRBJ2-3, with 10 bases aligning to TRBD2. Input material: peripheral blood. The sequence was obtained from a woman under 40 with COVID-19, enrolled during active disease. The CDR3 loop reads CASKSLAGADTQYF. DNA sequence: TGCGCCAGCAAAAGTCTAGCGGGAGCAGATACGCAGTATTTT.